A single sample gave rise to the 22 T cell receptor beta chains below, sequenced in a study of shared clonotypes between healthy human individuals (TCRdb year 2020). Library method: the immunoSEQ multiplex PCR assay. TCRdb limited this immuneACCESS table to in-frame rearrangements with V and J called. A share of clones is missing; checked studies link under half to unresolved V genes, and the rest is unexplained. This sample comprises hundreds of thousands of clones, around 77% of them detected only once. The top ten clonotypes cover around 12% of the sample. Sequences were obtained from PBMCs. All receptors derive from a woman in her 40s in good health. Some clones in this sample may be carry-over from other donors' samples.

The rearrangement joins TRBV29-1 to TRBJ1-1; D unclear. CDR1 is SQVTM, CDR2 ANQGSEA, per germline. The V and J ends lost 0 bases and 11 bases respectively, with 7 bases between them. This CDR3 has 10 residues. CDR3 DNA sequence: TGCAGCGTTGAAGAAGGTGCGGCTTTCTTT. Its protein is CSVEEGAAFF.

The CDR3 nucleotides are TGTGCCAGCTCACCGGGGGACTCCTACGAGCAGTACTTC. Its translation: CASSPGDSYEQYF. The chain links TRBV18 to TRBJ2-7; the D gene could be TRBD1 or TRBD2 (5 bases each). CDR3 length: 13 amino acids. V was pared by 3 bases and J by 0 bases, with 6 bases between. The germline gives CDR1 KGHSH, CDR2 LQKENI.

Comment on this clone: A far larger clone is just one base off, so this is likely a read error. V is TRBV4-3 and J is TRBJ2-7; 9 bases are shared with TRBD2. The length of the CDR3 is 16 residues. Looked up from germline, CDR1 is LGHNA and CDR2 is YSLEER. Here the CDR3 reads CDSSQDGTSTFYEQYF. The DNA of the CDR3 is TGCGACAGCAGCCAAGATGGGACTAGCACGTTCTACGAGCAGTACTTC.

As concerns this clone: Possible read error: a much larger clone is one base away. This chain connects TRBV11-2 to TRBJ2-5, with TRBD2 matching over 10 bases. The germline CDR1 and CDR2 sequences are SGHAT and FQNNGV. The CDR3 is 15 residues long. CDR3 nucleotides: TGTGCCAGCAGCTTTGGACTAGCGGAACAAGAGACCCAGCACTTC. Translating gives CASSFGLAEQETQHF.

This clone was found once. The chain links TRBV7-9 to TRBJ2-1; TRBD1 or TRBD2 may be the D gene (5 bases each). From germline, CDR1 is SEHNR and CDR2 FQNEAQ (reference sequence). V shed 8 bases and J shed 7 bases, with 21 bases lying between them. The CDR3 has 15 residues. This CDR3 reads CASCPWGDPGNEQFF. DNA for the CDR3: TGTGCCAGCTGTCCGTGGGGAGACCCAGGGAATGAGCAGTTCTTC.

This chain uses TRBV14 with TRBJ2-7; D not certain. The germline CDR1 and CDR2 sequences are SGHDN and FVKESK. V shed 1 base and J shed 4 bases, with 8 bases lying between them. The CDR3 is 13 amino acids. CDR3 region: CASSQVWGYEQYF. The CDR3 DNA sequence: TGTGCCAGCAGCCAAGTTTGGGGTTACGAGCAGTACTTC.

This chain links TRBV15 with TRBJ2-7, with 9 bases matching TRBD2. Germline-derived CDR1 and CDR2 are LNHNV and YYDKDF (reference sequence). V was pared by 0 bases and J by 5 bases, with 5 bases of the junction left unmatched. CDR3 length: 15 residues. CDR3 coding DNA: TGTGCCACCAGCAGAGAGGGGACTAGCTTCCACGAGCAGTACTTC. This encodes CATSREGTSFHEQYF.

CDR3 protein: CAWSAGEKLFF. DNA of the CDR3: TGTGCCTGGAGTGCCGGCGAAAAACTGTTTTTT. The chain links TRBV30 to TRBJ1-4, with D uncertain. The CDR3 runs 11 residues. Germline CDR1 is GTSNPN and CDR2 is SVGIG (reference sequence). The V and J ends lost 1 base and 8 bases respectively, with 5 bases between them.

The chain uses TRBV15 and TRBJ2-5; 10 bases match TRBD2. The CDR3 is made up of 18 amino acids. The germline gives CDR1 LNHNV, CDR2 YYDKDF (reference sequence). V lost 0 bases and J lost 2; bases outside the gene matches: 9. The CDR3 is CATSRDARLAGLQETQYF. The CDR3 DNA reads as TGTGCCACCAGCAGAGATGCCAGACTAGCGGGCTTACAAGAGACCCAGTACTTC.

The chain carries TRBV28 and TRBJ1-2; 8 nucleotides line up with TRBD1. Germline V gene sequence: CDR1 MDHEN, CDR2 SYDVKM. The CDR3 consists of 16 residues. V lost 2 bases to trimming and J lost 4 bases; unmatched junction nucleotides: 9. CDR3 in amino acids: CASSLVLRTGPYGYTF. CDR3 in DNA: TGTGCCAGCAGTTTAGTATTAAGGACAGGGCCCTATGGCTACACCTTC.

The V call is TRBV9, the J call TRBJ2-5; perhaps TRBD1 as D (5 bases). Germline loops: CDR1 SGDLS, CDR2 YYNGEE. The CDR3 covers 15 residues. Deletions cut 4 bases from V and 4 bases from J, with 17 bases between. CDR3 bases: TGTGCCAGCAGCCCTCAGGTGGGGCAGGGAGAGACCCAGTACTTC. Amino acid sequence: CASSPQVGQGETQYF.

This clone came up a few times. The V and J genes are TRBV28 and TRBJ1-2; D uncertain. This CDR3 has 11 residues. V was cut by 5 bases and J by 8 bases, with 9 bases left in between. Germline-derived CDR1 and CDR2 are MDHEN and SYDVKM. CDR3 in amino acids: CASSPAEGYTF. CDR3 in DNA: TGTGCCAGCAGTCCGGCGGAAGGCTACACCTTC.

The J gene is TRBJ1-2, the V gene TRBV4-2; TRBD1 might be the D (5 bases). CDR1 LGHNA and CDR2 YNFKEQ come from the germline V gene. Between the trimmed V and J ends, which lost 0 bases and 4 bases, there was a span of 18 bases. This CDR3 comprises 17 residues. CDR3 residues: CASSQDRGGRDLYGYTF. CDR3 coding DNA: TGTGCCAGCAGCCAAGATCGTGGCGGCAGGGACCTCTATGGCTACACCTTC.

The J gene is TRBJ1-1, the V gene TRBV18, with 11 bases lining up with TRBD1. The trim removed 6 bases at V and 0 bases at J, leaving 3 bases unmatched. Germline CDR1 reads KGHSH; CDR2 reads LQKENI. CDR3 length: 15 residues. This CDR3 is CASSRTGGMNTEAFF. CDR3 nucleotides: TGTGCCAGCTCGCGGACAGGGGGCATGAACACTGAAGCTTTCTTT.

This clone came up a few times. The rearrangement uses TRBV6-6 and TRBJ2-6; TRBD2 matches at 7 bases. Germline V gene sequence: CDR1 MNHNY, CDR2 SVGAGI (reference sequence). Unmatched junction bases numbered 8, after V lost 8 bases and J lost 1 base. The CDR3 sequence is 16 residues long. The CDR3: CASGRALVSGANVLTF. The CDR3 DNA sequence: TGTGCCAGCGGGAGGGCGCTAGTATCTGGGGCCAACGTCCTGACTTTC.

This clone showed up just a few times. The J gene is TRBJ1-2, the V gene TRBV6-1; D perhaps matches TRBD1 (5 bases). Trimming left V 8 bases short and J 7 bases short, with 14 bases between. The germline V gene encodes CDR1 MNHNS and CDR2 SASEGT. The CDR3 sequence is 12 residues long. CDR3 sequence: CASQSRDGGYTF. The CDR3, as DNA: TGTGCCAGCCAAAGCAGGGACGGTGGCTACACCTTC.

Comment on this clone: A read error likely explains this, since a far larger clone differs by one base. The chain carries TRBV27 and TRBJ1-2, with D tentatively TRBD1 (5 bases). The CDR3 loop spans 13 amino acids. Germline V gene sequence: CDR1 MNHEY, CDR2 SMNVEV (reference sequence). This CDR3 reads CAGSSLRDYGYTF. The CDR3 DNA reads TGTGCCGGCAGTTCCCTCAGGGACTATGGCTACACCTTC.

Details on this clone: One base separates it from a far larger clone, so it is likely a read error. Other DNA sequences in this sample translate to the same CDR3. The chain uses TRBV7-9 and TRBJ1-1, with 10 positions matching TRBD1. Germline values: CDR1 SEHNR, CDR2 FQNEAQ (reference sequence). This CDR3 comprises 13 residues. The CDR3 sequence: CASSLETGGEAFF. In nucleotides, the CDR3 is TGCGCCAGCAGCTTAGAGACAGGGGGCGAAGCTTTCTTT.

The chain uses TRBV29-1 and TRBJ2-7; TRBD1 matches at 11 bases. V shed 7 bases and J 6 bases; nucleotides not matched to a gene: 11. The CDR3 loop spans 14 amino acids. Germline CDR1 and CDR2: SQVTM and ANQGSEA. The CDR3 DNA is TGCAGCGCTCAGACCGGGACAGGGGGGTTCGAGCAGTACTTC. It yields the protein CSAQTGTGGFEQYF.

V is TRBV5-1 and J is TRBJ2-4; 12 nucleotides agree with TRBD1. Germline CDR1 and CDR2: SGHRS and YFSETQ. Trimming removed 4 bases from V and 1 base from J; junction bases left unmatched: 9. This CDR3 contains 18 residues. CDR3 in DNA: TGCGCCAGCAGCCCGGGGACAGGGGGCGTAGCGGCCAAAAACATTCAGTACTTC. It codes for CASSPGTGGVAAKNIQYF. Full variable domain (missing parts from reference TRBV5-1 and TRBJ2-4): KAGVTQTPRYLIKTRGQQVTLSCSPISGHRSVSWYQQTPGQGLQFLFEYFSETQRNKGNFPGRFSGRQFSNSRSEMNVSTLELGDSALYLCASSPGTGGVAAKNIQYFGAGTRLSVL.

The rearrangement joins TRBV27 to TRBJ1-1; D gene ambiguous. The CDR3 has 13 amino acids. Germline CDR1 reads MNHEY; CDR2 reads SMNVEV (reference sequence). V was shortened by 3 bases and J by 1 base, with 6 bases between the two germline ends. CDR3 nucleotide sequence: TGTGCCAGCAGTTTTCGCGGGAACACTGAAGCTTTCTTT. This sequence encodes CASSFRGNTEAFF.

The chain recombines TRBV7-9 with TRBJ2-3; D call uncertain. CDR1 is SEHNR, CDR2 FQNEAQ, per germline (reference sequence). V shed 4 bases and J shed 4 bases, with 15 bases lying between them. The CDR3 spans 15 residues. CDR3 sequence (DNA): TGTGCCAGCAGCTCTGGGTTGTTTGATCCAGATACGCAGTATTTT. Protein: CASSSGLFDPDTQYF.